These 3 T cell receptor beta chains came from one sample sequenced in a study of blood T cell repertoires in COVID-19. The protocol was immunoSEQ multiplex PCR, while the TCRdb copy is restricted to in-frame clones and leaves out a portion. In the table there are hundreds of thousands of clones, 86% of which are singletons. Sequencing was carried out using peripheral blood. All receptors come from a woman aged 80 or over with COVID-19, enrolled during active disease.

V and J are TRBV5-1 and TRBJ1-1; 12 bases agree with TRBD1. The V gene's germline CDR1 is SGHRS and CDR2 YFSETQ. Losses at the gene ends were 3 bases for V and 11 bases for J; bases not matched to a gene: 8. This CDR3 has 14 residues. CDR3 in amino acids: CASSSGTGGLGAFF. The CDR3 region has the DNA TGCGCCAGCAGCTCCGGGACAGGGGGCCTTGGGGCTTTCTTT.

The chain employs TRBV3-1 (or the pseudogene TRBV3-2) and TRBJ2-5; TRBD2 aligns across 11 bases. This CDR3 comprises 15 residues. V dropped 8 bases and J dropped 5; count of bases not matched to a gene: 10. Germline V CDR1 and CDR2: LGHDT, YNNKEL (reference sequence). The CDR3 coding sequence is TGTGCCAGCCGAACTAGCGGGGGAGGGAAGGAGACCCAGTACTTC. Protein: CASRTSGGGKETQYF.

This chain uses TRBV21-1 with TRBJ1-4; the D call of TRBD1 is as the table states it, not checked on the DNA. TRBV21-1 is classified as a pseudogene. CDR3 length: 18 residues. The CDR3 sequence: CASSNRSPGTGGYEKLFF. The CDR3 nucleotides are TGTGCCAGCAGCAATCGGAGTCCCGGGACAGGGGGCTATGAAAAACTGTTTTTT.